This entry features one T cell receptor beta chain sequence. This clonotype was seen a few times. This clone's antigen is unknown. No per-base quality is available; no much larger clone lies one base away. The sample originates from a study of human T cells and chemical hapten exposure (dated by TCRdb to about 2021). Regarding the complete study: For sensitization, 2% DPC in acetone was applied to an approximately 2 cm by approximately 2 cm area of upper inner arm skin. Throughout the approximately 24-week study period, patients were also given weekly therapeutic DPC doses on the scalp. Patch tests used Finn chambers with 0.01% DPC on the upper back, scored after 6 days by International Contact Dermatitis Research Group standards. The patient cohort, mostly female, included alopecia areata with under or over 50% scalp involvement, alopecia totalis and alopecia universalis. The libraries were sequenced as a pool, and the TCR yield per sample differed mostly because of small variations in library volumes within the pool. Peripheral blood TCR repertoire changes were tracked in vivo in alopecia patients during primary and secondary sensitization to the hapten diphenylcyclopropenone (DPC). Blood samples were taken from patients before sensitization (week 0) and at 2, 6 and about 24 weeks after DPC sensitization. For TCR sequencing, blood came from about 29 alopecia patients at anywhere from one to four time points (pre-sensitization, 2, 6 and 24 weeks). Findings and caveats that apply to the study as a whole: After repeated subsampling, the strength of the expansion versus patch-test correlation and the threshold at which it became significant changed. All patients had alopecia, a presumed autoimmune disease, so their immune response might differ from that of healthy individuals. The number of TCRs above 1 in 1000 frequency did not change with DPC sensitization; there was no evidence of global repertoire structure alterations. Significantly more large CDR3 similarity clusters were formed by expanded TCRs than by pre-sensitization or healthy control sets, consistent with antigen-driven responses. The number of PT1 expanded TCRs positively correlated with patch test score, significant at thresholds 8, 16 and 32 but not 4.

The time point label of this sample denotes: patch test 1, 2 weeks after DPC sensitization. Explained via the paper, the treatment or condition label denotes: therapeutic diphenylcyclopropenone sensitization with weekly scalp DPC. At every patch-test visit, the blood draw took place before the patch test was put on. Patients were eligible if aged 18 to 70, diagnosed with alopecia and judged suitable for DPC therapy, and pregnant patients were excluded. Unfractionated whole blood was collected in Tempus Blood RNA tubes, and total RNA was extracted from that blood. CDR1 and CDR2 are drawn from the germline V gene (reference sequence): DFQATT, SNEGSKA. Its CDR3 holds 14 amino acids, cysteine through phenylalanine. The sequence is cut down to CDR3 DNA, 42 bases in frame from base 1. V loses 3 bases, J loses 6 bases, and the germline ends lie 15 bases apart. The receptor library was made with RACE. The run used a NextSeq 500. During library preparation, unique molecular identifiers were attached to individual cDNA molecules so that TCRs could be counted in a quantitative, reproducible way. Each blood RNA sample was used to sequence both TCR alpha and TCR beta chains. On the authors' methods: Samples had a median of 95,638 TCRs, with a range from about 23,224 to 700,000. V, J and CDR3 annotation of the TCR reads was performed with the Decombinator software suite. Every sample was subsampled to the same number of TCRs (28,000) for the PS versus PT1 abundance plots. Expanded TCRs were defined as absent before sensitization and observed at least eight times at the 2-week time point. The public reads were quality trimmed at Q25 with fastp and then assembled into clones with MiXCR by TCRdb, keeping productive beta chains. Rows are unified per CDR3 protein, each entry keeping the most common DNA and genes. The V and J calls, along with clone size, are taken from TCRdb and not from the paper's own processing. A total of some 380,000 distinct CDR3 sequences appear in this sample, 4% to 5.5% of them only once. Together, the top ten hold around 2.3% of the sample.

Recombination connected TRBV20-1 to TRBJ1-5; no D segment can be confidently identified. This receptor was taken from a woman aged 45 to 65 with alopecia areata. Some clones in this sample may be carry-over from other donors' samples. The sequencing here drew on whole blood, taken in connection with sensitization to the hapten diphenylcyclopropenone (DPC). The CDR3: CSASPGIGRQPQHF. The nucleotides are TGCAGTGCTAGCCCCGGGATCGGCCGTCAGCCCCAGCATTTT.